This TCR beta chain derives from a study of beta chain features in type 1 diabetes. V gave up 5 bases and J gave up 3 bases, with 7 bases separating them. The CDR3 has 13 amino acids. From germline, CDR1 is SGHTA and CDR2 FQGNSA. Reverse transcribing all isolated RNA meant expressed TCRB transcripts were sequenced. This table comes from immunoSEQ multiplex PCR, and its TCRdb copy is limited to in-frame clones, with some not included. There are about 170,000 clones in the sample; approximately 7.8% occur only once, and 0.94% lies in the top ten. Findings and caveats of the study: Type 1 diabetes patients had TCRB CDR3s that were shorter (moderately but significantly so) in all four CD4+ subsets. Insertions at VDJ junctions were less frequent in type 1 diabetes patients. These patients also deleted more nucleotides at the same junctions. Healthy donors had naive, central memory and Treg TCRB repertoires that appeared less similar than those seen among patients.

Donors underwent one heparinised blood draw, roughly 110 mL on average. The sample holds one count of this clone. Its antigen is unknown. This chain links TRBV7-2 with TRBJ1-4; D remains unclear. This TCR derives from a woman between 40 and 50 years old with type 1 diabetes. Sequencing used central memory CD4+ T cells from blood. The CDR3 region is CASSARANEKLFF. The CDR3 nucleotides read TGTGCCAGCAGCGCTCGGGCTAATGAAAAACTGTTTTTT.